This T cell receptor (beta chain) is from a study of cytomegalovirus exposure and HLA in healthy donors (dated by TCRdb to 2015 to 2018). Study-wide context: According to an earlier analysis of 587 of the donors, 200 million or so T cells yielded 90 million to 130 million unique TCR beta sequences and approximately 300 Gb of sequence data. Roughly 290 gigabases of sequencing data and 70 million to 95 million unique TCR sequences made up an early release that covered 500 to 650 HLA-typed donors. Among the roughly 400 genotyped donors, 75% to 90% belonged to the genetic ancestry cluster associated with self-reported Caucasian donors. The aim of the study was to test whether cataloging public T cell receptors could identify signatures of past pathogen exposure. The T cell repertoires of 670 or so subjects were profiled by immunosequencing and related to cytomegalovirus serostatus. A separate validation cohort of some 130 different subjects was used in addition to the approximately 700-subject first cohort. The study combined high-throughput TCR immunosequencing, statistical association of individual TCRs with disease status, and machine learning to predict cytomegalovirus infection status. To study patterns of TCR occurrence, a later analysis re-analyzed previously published TCR beta repertoires from 600 to 750 donors and added high-resolution HLA genotyping. In the later analysis, no new phenotypic data were used to find candidate immune exposures; instead, reliance was placed on TCR beta sequences and their occurrence across donors. In an earlier analysis of around 540 of the donors, high-throughput TCR beta sequencing was used to judge whether each TCR beta V gene segment behaved as functional or pseudogenic. Donor age, sex, ethnicity and CMV serostatus were compiled alongside the repertoire data. In a later genetic analysis, genome-wide SNP genotypes for about three fifths of the 666 donors were used, and that subset was treated as a discovery cohort. Every repertoire in the discovery cohort had been generated on one and the same sequencing platform. HLA typing covered class I and class II loci at four-digit resolution. Typing coverage varied by locus: roughly 629-630 donors for A, B, C, DRB1 and DQB1; under 550 for DQA1; 606 for DPA1; 450 to 480 for DPB1. Because of strong linkage in the cohort, five DR-DQ haplotypes were treated as single units for association and clustering. On average, roughly 240,000 unique TCR beta nucleotide sequences were sequenced per donor among 300 to 500 genotyped donors of the cohort, with 15% to 20% of those sequences being non-productive.

The library was produced with the immunoSEQ multiplex PCR assay. A mixture of 60 forward primers for TCR Vbeta segments and 13 reverse primers for TCR Jbeta segments was used in the multiplex PCR. Amplification of the CDR3 region of rearranged TCR beta genes was performed with a multiplex PCR assay on genomic DNA. Amplified TCR beta libraries were sequenced as 87-base-pair reads on the Illumina HiSeq System. The study's processing was this. A later analysis counted approximately 74 million unique TCR beta chains across the 666 repertoires, and some 11 million of these chains were shared by at least two donors. Raw reads were error-corrected and collapsed into unique sequences with a nearest-neighbor algorithm that merged closely related sequences to remove PCR and sequencing errors. Alignment of CDR3 sequences to IMGT reference sequences was used to assign V, D and J gene segments. For a sequence to be retained, a match of at least six nucleotides to both a V gene segment and a J gene segment was required. Rearrangements were classified as productive when the CDR3 lacked stop codons and remained in frame with V and J, and all other rearrangements were classified as non-productive. CDR3 was defined by IMGT convention, running from the second conserved V-encoded cysteine to the conserved J-encoded phenylalanine. The earlier analysis of 500 to 750 of the donors excluded any sequence lacking an unambiguous match to a single V gene segment. In an earlier analysis of approximately 590 of the donors, a V segment was called functional when productive rearrangements were above 56.7%, and segregating when the standard deviation between donors exceeded 5%. A statistical classification framework was built to diagnose cytomegalovirus status from the catalog of TCR beta chain sequences. In a later analysis, TCR nucleotide sequences were compared against IMGT/GENE-DB human TR gene sequences so that V and J genes could be assigned. In a later analysis, CDR3 sequences and most-parsimonious VDJ recombination scenarios were assigned using the TCRdist pipeline. In a later analysis, each TCR beta chain was defined by its CDR3 amino acid sequence together with its V-gene family, and reads lacking a unique V-gene family were excluded. In a later analysis, 500 to 700 highly shared, low-generation-probability nucleotide sequences were removed to address suspected cross-contamination and a sequencing artifact. In a later analysis, a clonal expansion index was calculated for each public chain from normalized within-repertoire ranks of inferred template counts. A later analysis computed generation probabilities with a VDJ recombination model fitted to out-of-frame rearrangements, and checked the results against IGoR. In a later analysis, TCR-TCR, TCR-HLA and TCR-CMV co-occurrence was scored with hypergeometric tests, and a repertoire-size bias correction was applied to TCR pairs. To estimate false discovery rates, a later analysis permuted the HLA or CMV assignments 20 times. In a later analysis, co-occurring TCRs were grouped using DBSCAN, with TCRdist sequence similarity added in when clustering inside HLA-allele-positive subsets. Repertoires with fewer than 30,000 or more than 120,000 public chains were left out of co-occurrence clustering, as were roughly five repertoires with anomalous nucleotide sharing. Sourced from immuneACCESS, this table was stored by TCRdb with only in-frame sequences that have V and J called. A share of the clones is absent; for the studies checked, an unresolved V gene accounts for under half, and the remainder has no known explanation. V and J calls and clone size follow that table, whereas D and trimming were derived from the DNA. In this sample the table shows 150,000 to 200,000 clones, about three quarters of which occur a single time. Clones ranked in the top ten supply 5% to 7% of the sample.

For this clone: Its recognized antigen is unknown. Base qualities are missing; no much larger clone stands one base away.

Summary of the overall study and its limitations: When HLA alleles, especially DR and DQ, strongly co-occurred, TCR associations were difficult to assign to individual alleles. Most CMV-associated TCR beta chains appeared to be HLA-restricted in a later analysis, and the HLA associations seemed to be driven largely by CMV exposure. A cluster of highly shared sequence variants was judged likely to represent a technical artifact of the sequencing pipeline. According to a later genetic analysis, donors in an Asian-associated ancestry cluster had fewer N-insertions in productive TCRs than the roughly 660-donor mean. An association between a missense DCLRE1C variant and V-gene and J-gene trimming of TCR beta chains was found in a later genetic analysis and replicated in an independent cohort. A later analysis associated approximately 17,000 TCR beta sequences with specific HLA alleles at a false discovery rate of 0.05. Presence/absence analyses assumed roughly uniform sequencing depth across donors, an assumption that may not hold. The authors suggested that the approach could potentially be extended to other disease states and immunological phenotypes. Only TCR beta chains were sequenced in this cohort, and the absence of alpha or paired-chain data limited detectable features. Compared with equally common non-associated chains, HLA-associated TCR beta chains in a later analysis were more clonally expanded and had lower generation probabilities. In vitro tests confirmed that a few of the cytomegalovirus-associated TCR beta chains recognize cytomegalovirus antigens. In a later analysis, several top co-occurrence clusters were reported to appear linked to parvovirus B19, influenza, CMV and Epstein-Barr virus. Across donors, most TCR sequences were observed very rarely, whereas some public TCRs were present in many individuals. Linkage disequilibrium might explain the correlated functional status among segregating V segments, but an unknown experimental factor could not be excluded. Broadly in line with IMGT annotations, most TCR beta V segments showed up in productive rearrangements about 87% or about 30% of the time in an earlier analysis of 450 to 750 of the donors. A further reported finding was that TCR beta sequences accurately predicted the HLA-A and HLA-B alleles for most subjects in the first cohort. In both the original and validation cohorts, the classifier was reported to diagnose cytomegalovirus status with high specificity and sensitivity. The earlier analysis of about 600 of the donors excluded some 15 rarely observed V segments, including chromosome 9 orphons, because counts were too low. The study listed around 160 TCR beta chains as associated with cytomegalovirus. In a later analysis, TCR association rates were found to vary across HLA loci, with the most associated TCRs seen for DRB1 alleles and the fewest for HLA-C alleles. Immune exposure information for the cohort was limited to CMV serostatus. Because some donors lacked HLA typing at each locus, the association tests relied only on the typed subset.

In total, about 650 healthy bone marrow donors made up the cohort. At the time of sampling, every cohort member was nominally healthy, though immune exposures that went unrecorded were likely present. The donor tested CMV seronegative and was one of the 352 seronegative cohort members. Every donor gave a peripheral blood sample, and the peripheral blood mononuclear cells from that sample were used for TCR beta sequencing. The Qiagen DNeasy Blood Extraction Kit was used to extract genomic DNA from the blood cell samples. What was sequenced was PBMCs. The origin of this receptor is a middle-aged man in good health and CMV-seronegative.

The DNA sequence is given as TGCAGTGCCCCAGGGAGGAGTGGCTACACCTTC. This yields the protein CSAPGRSGYTF. The rearranged chain carries TRBV20-1 and TRBJ1-2; the D segment could be TRBD1, given 5 matching bases. The germline V gene (reference sequence) yields DFQATT for CDR1 and SNEGSKA for CDR2. The CDR3 sequence holds 11 residues, the cysteine and phenylalanine included. Only the CDR3 region is kept as DNA, spanning 33 bases read in frame from base 1. The junction shows trimming of 6 bases on V and 7 bases on J, plus 12 bases between the germline ends.